The 12 T cell receptor beta chains reported below all come from one sample, sequenced in a study of T cell responses to AZD1222 COVID-19 vaccine. TCRdb's copy holds only in-frame clones and misses some; the assay was immunoSEQ multiplex PCR. The table has approximately 160,000 clones, approximately 93% seen once. The sample in question was peripheral blood, obtained on day 0 of AZD1222 vaccination. The receptors here all came from an adult in good health.

The chain is built from TRBV20-1 and TRBJ2-7, with D uncertain. V was trimmed by 3 bases and J by 2 bases, leaving 8 bases between them. Looked up from germline, CDR1 is DFQATT and CDR2 is SNEGSKA (reference sequence). CDR3 length: 12 residues. The CDR3 sequence: CSASNAPYEQYF. The CDR3 region has the DNA TGCAGTGCTAGTAATGCCCCCTACGAGCAGTACTTC.

This clone appeared once. The chain has TRBV7-2 and TRBJ1-1, with D tentatively TRBD1 (5 bases). The V and J ends lost 6 bases and 5 bases respectively, with 16 bases between them. Germline CDR1 SGHTA, CDR2 FQGNSA. The CDR3 is 14 residues long. The CDR3 is CASRVSAGSTEAFF. The CDR3 DNA reads TGTGCCAGCAGGGTCTCCGCAGGGAGTACTGAAGCTTTCTTT.

This clone was seen a few times. CDR3 protein: CASSLMRNPNQPQHF. CDR3 DNA: TGTGCCAGCAGCTTAATGAGAAACCCAAATCAGCCCCAGCATTTT. V usage is TRBV7-8 and J usage is TRBJ1-5; no definite D call. The CDR3 consists of 15 residues. V lost 2 bases, J lost 4 bases, and 12 bases lay in between. Germline loops: CDR1 SGHVS, CDR2 FQNEAQ.

The J gene is TRBJ1-2, the V gene TRBV3-1 (or the pseudogene TRBV3-2), with D unclear. Between the trimmed V and J ends, which lost 1 base and 6 bases, there was a span of 12 bases. CDR1 is LGHDT, CDR2 YNNKEL, per germline (reference sequence). The CDR3 contains 14 residues. The chain's CDR3 is CASSQVRGWDGYTF. In DNA form, the CDR3 reads TGTGCCAGCAGCCAAGTTAGAGGTTGGGATGGCTACACCTTC.

This rearrangement joins TRBV19 to TRBJ1-3, with D perhaps matching TRBD1 (5 bases). The length of the CDR3 is 15 residues. The V gene lost 5 bases and the J gene lost 1 base, with 12 bases spanning the gap. The germline gives CDR1 LNHDA, CDR2 SQIVND (reference sequence). The CDR3 DNA sequence: TGTGCCAGTAGTCGGACACCTAATTCTGGAAACACCATATATTTT. It is translated as CASSRTPNSGNTIYF.

This clone was picked up one time. The rearrangement joins TRBV5-1 to TRBJ2-1; 15 bases are shared with TRBD2. Per germline, CDR1 SGHRS and CDR2 YFSETQ. There are 19 residues in the CDR3. The J segment lost 10 bases and the V segment lost 6 bases, leaving 20 bases of the junction unmatched. CDR3 region: CASKVGLAGGAHLFGEQFF. The CDR3 region has the DNA TGCGCCAGCAAGGTTGGACTAGCGGGGGGGGCTCACCTTTTCGGAGAGCAGTTCTTC.

This sequence joins TRBV3-1 (or the pseudogene TRBV3-2) and TRBJ1-1; tentative D call: TRBD1 (5 bases). Trimming left V 0 bases short and J 7 bases short, with 15 bases between. The CDR3 loop spans 15 amino acids. Germline CDR1 reads LGHDT; CDR2 reads YNNKEL (reference sequence). CDR3 protein: CASSQEAGRSGEAFF. The CDR3, as DNA: TGTGCCAGCAGCCAAGAAGCAGGGAGGTCTGGTGAAGCTTTCTTT.

The genes are TRBV2 and TRBJ1-2; D remains unclear. The germline CDR1 and CDR2 sequences are SNHLY and FYNNEI. This CDR3 has 14 amino acids. The V gene lost 6 bases and the J gene lost 7 bases, with 18 bases spanning the gap. The CDR3 spells CASSRTGRYSGYTF. DNA for the CDR3: TGTGCCAGCAGCCGAACCGGGAGATACTCTGGCTACACCTTC.

V usage is TRBV4-3 and J usage is TRBJ1-4; the D gene is possibly TRBD1 (6 bases). Trimming removed 4 bases at V and 1 base at J, with 16 bases between. The CDR3 spans 17 residues. Looked up from germline, CDR1 is LGHNA and CDR2 is YSLEER. The CDR3 region has the DNA TGCGCCAGCAGCCGATTCAGGGGAGAAGGAACTAATGAAAAACTGTTTTTT. It encodes CASSRFRGEGTNEKLFF.

The gene calls are TRBV28 and TRBJ2-2, with 10 bases aligning to TRBD1. CDR1 is MDHEN and CDR2 is SYDVKM in the germline V gene. The CDR3 extends over 17 amino acids. The V and J ends lost 5 bases and 7 bases, in that order; junction bases with no gene match: 13. The CDR3 spells CASSRSGTGEGDGELFF. The CDR3 coding sequence is TGTGCCAGCAGTCGCTCCGGGACAGGGGAGGGAGACGGGGAGCTGTTTTTT.

The J gene is TRBJ2-3, the V gene TRBV7-3; D is uncertain. Germline V gene lookup returns CDR1 SGHTA and CDR2 FQGTGA. The CDR3 has 13 amino acids. V gave up 4 bases and J gave up 0 bases, with 5 bases separating them. CDR3 sequence: CASSSTSTDTQYF. The CDR3 bases are TGTGCCAGCAGCTCGACTAGCACAGATACGCAGTATTTT.

The genes are TRBV7-9 and TRBJ1-4, with 8 bases that match TRBD1. V lost 1 base, J lost 7 bases, and 2 bases stayed unmatched. This CDR3 comprises 14 residues. In germline, CDR1 is SEHNR, CDR2 FQNEAQ (reference sequence). CDR3 amino acids: CASSLDRGSEKLFF. CDR3 coding DNA: TGTGCCAGCAGCTTAGACAGGGGGAGTGAAAAACTGTTTTTT.